This TCR beta chain was recorded in a study of T cell repertoires in cytomegalovirus infection. Germline V CDR1 and CDR2: SGHTA, FQGNSA. J lost 3 bases, V lost 1 base, and 16 bases had no gene match. The CDR3 consists of 20 residues. Details on this clonotype: What it binds is not known.

TCRdb re-called the reads with MiXCR, one entry per CDR3 protein. The sample carries approximately 500,000 distinct CDR3 sequences, 30% to 35% recorded once. Findings of the study overall: The response measured ex vivo was dominated by TCR beta clonotypes (HLA-C-restricted and CMV-specific).

This sequence joins TRBV7-2 and TRBJ2-4, with 9 bases lining up with TRBD2. The clonotype was recovered from a human donor in good health (CMV status not recorded). Some clones in this sample may be carry-over from other donors' samples. Material: cultured PBMCs, obtained from culture after CMV antigen stimulation. CDR3 loop: CASSLVGSGRPSGVKNIQYF. The CDR3 nucleotides are TGTGCCAGCAGCTTAGTGGGTAGCGGGAGACCGTCGGGAGTCAAAAACATTCAGTACTTC.